Listed below are T cell receptor beta chains from one sample, sequenced in a study of blood T cell repertoires in COVID-19. This table comes from immunoSEQ multiplex PCR, and its TCRdb copy is limited to in-frame clones, with some not included. The repertoire holds approximately 200,000 clones, with roughly 90% as singletons. Sample: peripheral blood. Receptors were obtained from a man in his 70s with acute or convalescent COVID-19. The CDR3 runs from the conserved cysteine through the conserved F or W. D genes are given only for firm matches. Size is stated for part of the rows, as once, few or many counts, or as a class when the clone is expanded.

>TRBJ2-3|TRBV10-3|TRBD2|-
CAISDLTSGTSTDTQYF
TGTGCCATCAGCGACTTGACTAGCGGGACTAGCACAGATACGCAGTATTTT
>TRBJ2-1|TRBV9|TRBD2|once
CASSVDPAGGLSSYNEQFF
TGTGCCAGCAGCGTAGATCCTGCGGGAGGGCTCTCCTCCTACAATGAGCAGTTCTTC
>TRBJ2-5|TRBV20-1|-|-
CSVPTGGSQYF
TGCAGTGTTCCGACCGGGGGTTCCCAGTACTTC
>TRBJ2-2|TRBV4-1|-|-
CASSQRDIDTGELFF
TGCGCCAGCAGCCAAAGGGACATTGACACCGGGGAGCTGTTTTTT
>TRBJ1-3|TRBV30|-|-
CAWQLSSGNTIYF
TGTGCCTGGCAACTTAGCTCTGGAAACACCATATATTTT
>TRBJ2-7|TRBV10-3|TRBD2|-
CAIGPSSGRANTYEQYF
TGTGCCATCGGACCCTCCAGCGGGAGGGCCAACACCTACGAGCAGTACTTC
>TRBJ2-7|TRBV28|TRBD1|-
CASSRGQGPSYEQYF
TGTGCCAGCAGCCGAGGACAGGGTCCATCCTACGAGCAGTACTTC
>TRBJ2-1|TRBV24-1|-|-
CATSARTGRDLYNEQFF
TGTGCCACCAGTGCCCGGACAGGGAGGGATCTTTACAATGAGCAGTTCTTC
>TRBJ1-5|TRBV18|-|-
CASSPNLVGETDQPQHF
TGTGCCAGCTCACCAAACTTAGTCGGGGAAACAGATCAGCCCCAGCATTTT
>TRBJ2-1|TRBV25-1|-|once
CASSAPASLTGNEQFF
TGTGCCAGCAGTGCCCCGGCGTCTCTCACGGGTAATGAGCAGTTCTTC
>TRBJ1-6|TRBV2|-|-
CASRTGTSTSPLHF
TGTGCCAGCAGGACGGGTACATCGACTTCACCCCTCCACTTT
>TRBJ1-5|TRBV4-1|TRBD1|-
CASSLTGDHSNQPQHF
TGCGCCAGCAGCCTGACAGGGGACCATAGCAATCAGCCCCAGCATTTT
>TRBJ2-7|TRBV19|-|-
CASSPSQGSYEQYF
TGTGCCAGTAGTCCCTCCCAGGGGTCCTACGAGCAGTACTTC
>TRBJ2-2|TRBV5-4|-|-
CASSVQGSVVGGELFF
TGTGCCAGCAGCGTCCAGGGGAGTGTTGTTGGCGGGGAGCTGTTTTTT
>TRBJ1-6|TRBV30|-|-
CAWGRQAYNSPLHF
TGTGCCTGGGGAAGACAGGCCTATAATTCACCCCTCCACTTT
>TRBJ2-5|TRBV11-2|TRBD1|-
CASSTDRAETQYF
TGTGCCAGCAGCACGGACAGGGCGGAGACCCAGTACTTC
>TRBJ2-7|TRBV12-3/TRBV12-4|-|-
CTSSLQQSYEQYF
TGTACCAGCAGTTTGCAACAGTCCTACGAGCAGTACTTC
>TRBJ2-5|TRBV28|TRBD1|-
CASSKGQLTQETQYF
TGTGCCAGTTCTAAGGGACAGTTGACCCAAGAGACCCAGTACTTC
>TRBJ2-1|TRBV19|-|-
CASSIDRNYNEQFF
TGTGCCAGTAGTATAGATCGTAACTACAATGAGCAGTTCTTC
>TRBJ1-1|TRBV2|-|-
CASSSRGNTEAFF
TGTGCCAGCAGCTCCCGCGGGAACACTGAAGCTTTCTTT
>TRBJ1-2|TRBV28|-|-
CASSLGQGNGYTF
TGTGCCAGCAGTTTGGGGCAGGGGAATGGCTACACCTTC
>TRBJ2-1|TRBV5-1|TRBD2|-
CASSLSSGYEQFF
TGCGCCAGCAGCTTGTCTAGCGGGTACGAGCAGTTCTTC
>TRBJ2-7|TRBV11-3|TRBD2|-
CASSRDGTSGKQYF
TGTGCCAGCAGCCGAGACGGGACTAGCGGAAAGCAGTACTTC
>TRBJ2-7|TRBV9|-|-
CASSVSPGTAYYEQYF
TGTGCCAGCAGCGTCTCACCCGGGACTGCATACTACGAGCAGTACTTC
>TRBJ2-3|TRBV7-3|TRBD2|-
CASSVTSGSADTQYF
TGTGCCAGCAGTGTTACTAGCGGGAGTGCAGATACGCAGTATTTT
>TRBJ1-4|TRBV6-5|-|-
CASKGWEEKLFF
TGTGCCAGCAAGGGTTGGGAGGAAAAACTGTTTTTT
>TRBJ2-5|TRBV7-2|TRBD2|-
CASSPGAGGRETQYF
TGTGCCAGCAGCCCGGGAGCGGGAGGGAGAGAGACCCAGTACTTC